These 30 T cell receptor beta chains were sequenced from one sample in a study of T-cell reconstitution after alpha-beta-depleted transplantation in children. TCRbeta library construction was performed incorporating unique molecular identifiers. MiXCR, applied by TCRdb to the PCR reads, yields one record per CDR3 protein. The table includes some 600,000 distinct CDR3 sequences, 13% detected once. This specimen was PBMCs, mostly from graft donor cells, taken 360 days after TCRalphabeta/CD19-depleted stem cell transplant. Every receptor here comes from a male patient between 5 and 17 years old who had a stem cell transplant for acute myeloid leukemia, so the T cells may come from the graft donor.

This chain connects TRBV7-3 to TRBJ2-5; possibly TRBD2 for D (7 bases). Trimming took 5 bases from V and 5 from J, leaving 18 bases between them. In germline, CDR1 is SGHTA, CDR2 FQGTGA. This CDR3 has 15 amino acids. CDR3 region: CASSPQLGGAETQYF. In DNA form, the CDR3 reads TGTGCCAGCAGCCCTCAATTGGGGGGGGCTGAGACCCAGTACTTC.

There are a few counts of this clonotype. This chain connects TRBV20-1 to TRBJ2-1; 10 nucleotides align to TRBD2. The CDR3 loop spans 15 amino acids. Germline V lookup: CDR1 DFQATT, CDR2 SNEGSKA (reference sequence). Trimming at V came to 5 bases and at J to 4 bases, leaving 8 bases not matched to a gene. CDR3 DNA: TGCAGTGCTCCCCGGACTAGCGGATTTTACAATGAGCAGTTCTTC. It specifies CSAPRTSGFYNEQFF.

This chain connects TRBV12-5 to TRBJ2-3; TRBD2 matches 8 bases. The CDR3 spans 16 residues. V trimming: 3 bases; J trimming: 8 bases; junction bases outside the gene matches: 13. CDR1 is LGHNT, CDR2 FRNRAP, per germline. Here the CDR3 reads CASGLLFSGNLITQYF. CDR3 sequence (DNA): TGTGCTAGTGGTTTACTGTTTAGCGGGAACCTCATTACGCAGTATTTT.

The chain links TRBV7-9 to TRBJ1-1; TRBD1 matches at 7 bases. The CDR3 extends over 14 amino acids. V shed 8 bases and J 4 bases; nucleotides not matched to a gene: 10. The V gene's germline CDR1 is SEHNR and CDR2 FQNEAQ (reference sequence). CDR3 sequence (DNA): TGTGCCAGCTATGCCGGGAGGGGGCTCACTGAAGCTTTCTTT. Translation gives CASYAGRGLTEAFF.

Details on this clonotype: This may be a read error, as it is one base from a much larger clone. The V call is TRBV5-5, the J call TRBJ2-3; maybe TRBD2 (6 bases). CDR1 and CDR2 (germline): SGHKS, YYEKEE (reference sequence). Between the trimmed V and J ends, which lost 5 bases and 5 bases, there was a span of 24 bases. The CDR3 totals 17 residues. Here the CDR3 DNA reads TGTGCCAGCAGACACAAAAGAGCCGCTAGCGTGGAAGATACGCAGTATTTT. It is translated as CASRHKRAASVEDTQYF. The complete variable domain, with remaining parts taken from reference TRBV5-5 and TRBJ2-3, reads DAGVTQSPTHLIKTRGQQVTLRCSPISGHKSVSWYQQVLGQGPQFIFQYYEKEERGRGNFPDRFSARQFPNYSSELNVNALLLGDSALYLCASRHKRAASVEDTQYFGPGTRLTVL.

This clonotype occurred many times. The V gene is TRBV7-8, the J gene TRBJ2-3, with TRBD1 as a possible D gene (5 bases). V was pared by 6 bases and J by 3 bases, with 13 bases between. In germline, CDR1 is SGHVS, CDR2 FQNEAQ. The CDR3 runs 14 residues. The CDR3 is CASSQGLLTDTQYF. The CDR3 DNA is TGTGCCAGCAGTCAGGGATTGTTAACAGATACGCAGTATTTT.

The chain has TRBV5-1 and TRBJ2-7; a weak D match, TRBD2 (6 bases). V was cut by 4 bases and J by 0 bases, with 17 bases left in between. From germline, CDR1 is SGHRS and CDR2 YFSETQ. CDR3 size: 16 residues. This chain's CDR3 is CASSVSPGVSSYEQYF. CDR3 in DNA: TGCGCCAGCAGCGTCTCCCCGGGAGTAAGCTCCTACGAGCAGTACTTC.

CDR3 sequence (DNA): TGTGCCAGCAGACAGACCATCCCTTTGTTCTCTGGGGCCAACGTCCTGACTTTC. Protein: CASRQTIPLFSGANVLTF. This chain joins TRBV6-1 and TRBJ2-6; no firm D call. Germline-derived CDR1 and CDR2 are MNHNS and SASEGT. Trimming shortened V by 6 bases and J by 0 bases, and 18 bases separated the two germline ends. The CDR3 totals 18 residues.

The genes are TRBV6-2 or TRBV6-3 and TRBJ1-5; D possibly corresponds to TRBD1 (5 bases). In germline, CDR1 is MNHEY, CDR2 SVGEGT. The V end was cut by 5 bases, the J end by 5 bases, with 13 bases between. There are 14 residues in the CDR3. This CDR3 reads CASSPWDGDQPQHF. The CDR3 region has the DNA TGTGCCAGCAGTCCCTGGGACGGGGATCAGCCCCAGCATTTT.

V and J are TRBV6-5 and TRBJ1-2, with 7 bases that match TRBD1. CDR3 length: 14 residues. Looked up from germline, CDR1 is MNHEY and CDR2 is SVGAGI. Trimming at V came to 4 bases and at J to 6 bases, leaving 8 bases not matched to a gene. The CDR3 is CASSFRDRRDGYTF. The CDR3 DNA reads TGTGCCAGCAGTTTTAGGGACAGAAGAGATGGCTACACCTTC.

This clonotype has a single count. The chain carries TRBV11-3 and TRBJ2-7; D not resolved. Trimming pared 2 bases from V and 2 bases from J, leaving 7 bases between. CDR1 and CDR2 (germline): SGHNT, YENEEA. This CDR3 spans 13 amino acids. DNA of the CDR3: TGTGCCAGCAGCTTAACCTTCGCCTACGAGCAGTACTTC. Translation: CASSLTFAYEQYF. Full variable domain (missing parts from reference TRBV11-3 and TRBJ2-7): EAGVVQSPRYKIIEKKQPVAFWCNPISGHNTLYWYLQNLGQGPELLIRYENEEAVDDSQLPKDRFSAERLKGVDSTLKIQPAELGDSAVYLCASSLTFAYEQYFGPGTRLTVT.

This clonotype was seen repeatedly, ten times or more. In DNA form, the CDR3 reads TGCAGCGTACAGGGGCGCGAGCAGTACTTC. This gives the protein CSVQGREQYF. V and J are TRBV29-1 and TRBJ2-7, with 7 positions matching TRBD1. V was pared by 6 bases and J by 6 bases, with 2 bases of the junction left unmatched. Germline assignment: CDR1 SQVTM and CDR2 ANQGSEA. The CDR3 sequence is 10 residues long.

This chain uses TRBV6-2 or TRBV6-3 with TRBJ2-7, with D maybe TRBD2 (6 bases). This CDR3 is 16 amino acids long. Trimming shortened V by 5 bases and J by 0 bases, and 17 bases separated the two germline ends. Germline V lookup: CDR1 MNHEY, CDR2 SVGEGT. The CDR3 sequence: CASSGDLEVISYEQYF. The CDR3 DNA follows: TGTGCCAGCAGTGGGGACTTAGAGGTAATCTCCTACGAGCAGTACTTC.

This clonotype has only a few counts. The chain combines TRBV27 with TRBJ2-2; 9 nucleotides match TRBD2. The CDR3 runs to 14 residues. Germline assignment: CDR1 MNHEY and CDR2 SMNVEV (reference sequence). Unmatched junction bases numbered 5, after V lost 6 bases and J lost 6 bases. CDR3 in DNA: TGTGCCAGCAGATTAGCGGGAGTTCCCGGGGAGCTGTTTTTT. Protein: CASRLAGVPGELFF.

This clonotype was counted ten times or more. The V call is TRBV5-1, the J call TRBJ1-6; 7 bases align to TRBD1. CDR1 SGHRS and CDR2 YFSETQ come from the germline V gene. The CDR3 has 16 amino acids. Losses at the gene ends were 5 bases for V and 8 bases for J; bases not matched to a gene: 13. This CDR3 is CASRFGRDSGDSPLHF. The CDR3 DNA reads TGCGCCAGCAGATTCGGAAGGGACAGCGGTGATTCACCCCTCCACTTT.

This chain connects TRBV6-2 or TRBV6-3 to TRBJ1-2; unclear D gene. Trimming left V 2 bases short and J 8 bases short, with 9 bases between. This CDR3 region has 12 residues. Germline lookup yields CDR1 MNHEY and CDR2 SVGEGT. DNA for the CDR3: TGTGCCAGCAGTTACCCTATGGCCGGCTACACCTTC. This gives the protein CASSYPMAGYTF.

In this sample, this clonotype turned up a few times. The chain is built from TRBV4-3 and TRBJ2-7; 7 bases line up with TRBD2. CDR3 length: 16 amino acids. V dropped 0 bases and J dropped 3; count of bases not matched to a gene: 8. The V gene's germline CDR1 is LGHNA and CDR2 YSLEER. In DNA form, the CDR3 reads TGCGCCAGCAGCCAAGAAGAGACTAGCAGCTTCTACGAGCAGTACTTC. Translated: CASSQEETSSFYEQYF.

The chain uses TRBV28 and TRBJ2-7; D is unclear. The CDR3 is 12 residues long. V dropped 6 bases and J dropped 7 bases, with 13 bases sitting between them. The germline CDR1 and CDR2 sequences are MDHEN and SYDVKM. In DNA form, the CDR3 reads TGTGCCAGCAGCGTTAGACACTTAGAGCAGTACTTC. Translated, it gives CASSVRHLEQYF.

This clonotype has a handful of counts. The chain carries TRBV4-1 and TRBJ2-5; TRBD2 matches 7 bases. Germline V gene lookup returns CDR1 MGHRA and CDR2 YSYEKL. Trimming removed 8 bases from V and 1 base from J; junction bases left unmatched: 4. The CDR3 totals 13 residues. The CDR3 DNA sequence: TGCGCCAGCGCTAGCGGACCCCAAGAGACCCAGTACTTC. This translates into CASASGPQETQYF.

This clonotype was counted at least ten times. The V gene is TRBV5-1, the J gene TRBJ2-7; D remains unclear. The CDR3 is 12 residues long. The germline V gene encodes CDR1 SGHRS and CDR2 YFSETQ. V was clipped by 1 base and J by 6 bases, with 8 bases between them. CDR3 sequence reads: CASSLNSVEQYF. CDR3 sequence (DNA): TGCGCCAGCAGCTTGAACAGCGTCGAGCAGTACTTC.

V and J are TRBV20-1 and TRBJ2-6; 12 nucleotides match TRBD1. The CDR3 consists of 16 residues. V was pared by 5 bases and J by 4 bases, with 6 bases of the junction left unmatched. Germline-derived CDR1 and CDR2 are DFQATT and SNEGSKA (reference sequence). The CDR3 sequence is CSARDRGPSGANVLTF. In DNA, the CDR3 is TGCAGTGCTCGGGACAGGGGGCCGTCCGGGGCCAACGTCCTGACTTTC.

The chain is built from TRBV25-1 and TRBJ2-1; 16 bases map to TRBD2. This CDR3 has 14 residues. Germline values: CDR1 MGHDK, CDR2 SYGVNS. V lost 6 bases, J lost 15 bases, and 8 bases stayed unmatched. The CDR3 nucleotides are TGTGCCAGCAGAAACCCGGGACTAGCGGGGGGGGCGTTCTTC. It is translated as CASRNPGLAGGAFF.

In its sample, this clonotype was seen a few times. The chain couples TRBV7-9 to TRBJ2-7, with TRBD1 identical over 9 bases. CDR3 length: 17 residues. Per the germline V gene, CDR1 is SEHNR and CDR2 is FQNEAQ (reference sequence). After removal of 0 bases from V and 0 bases from J, the junction contained 6 bases not matched to a gene. The CDR3: CASSLALSDRGSYEQYF. The CDR3 DNA is TGTGCCAGCAGCTTAGCGCTTTCGGACAGGGGCTCCTACGAGCAGTACTTC.

This chain connects TRBV6-2 or TRBV6-3 to TRBJ2-2, with D possibly TRBD1 on 5 matching bases. Trimming shortened V by 8 bases and J by 5 bases, and 12 bases separated the two germline ends. CDR1 MNHEY and CDR2 SVGEGT come from the germline V gene. The CDR3 covers 13 residues. The CDR3 region is CASDRTGTGELFF. The CDR3 coding sequence is TGTGCCAGCGACCGTACAGGAACCGGGGAGCTGTTTTTT.

The sample holds a few counts of this clonotype. This chain uses TRBV12-3 or TRBV12-4 with TRBJ2-7, with a possible D match to TRBD2 (5 bases). V dropped 5 bases and J dropped 0 bases, with 14 bases sitting between them. The CDR3 is 15 amino acids. The CDR3 coding sequence is TGTGCCAGCAGTCCAATAGCGTATCGCTCCTACGAGCAGTACTTC. Protein sequence: CASSPIAYRSYEQYF.

This clonotype was observed a handful of times. This chain links TRBV4-3 with TRBJ2-3, with D unresolved. Per the germline V gene, CDR1 is LGHNA and CDR2 is YSLEER. V lost 1 base to trimming and J lost 1 base, with 15 bases between them. The length of the CDR3 is 17 residues. The CDR3 loop is CASSQGKRVDGTDTQYF. CDR3 nucleotide sequence: TGCGCCAGCAGCCAAGGAAAACGTGTTGACGGCACAGATACGCAGTATTTT.

CDR3 loop: CASSLLWDTQYF. The CDR3 DNA reads as TGTGCCAGCAGTCTACTGTGGGATACGCAGTATTTT. The gene calls are TRBV12-3 or TRBV12-4 and TRBJ2-3; no clear D. Between the trimmed V and J ends, which lost 5 bases and 6 bases, there was a span of 9 bases. This CDR3 is 12 amino acids long.

The chain uses TRBV2 and TRBJ2-4; D gene unclear. This CDR3 contains 15 residues. Trimming pared 1 base from V and 1 base from J, leaving 8 bases between. Germline CDR1 is SNHLY and CDR2 is FYNNEI. Written as DNA, the CDR3 is TGTGCCAGCAGTGAAGAGGTCGCGGCCAAAAACATTCAGTACTTC. This encodes CASSEEVAAKNIQYF.

This clonotype was seen repeatedly, ten times or more. The CDR3 DNA reads as TGTGCCAGCAGTGTCCACTACTCCTACGAGCAGTACTTC. It yields the protein CASSVHYSYEQYF. The chain links TRBV25-1 to TRBJ2-7; D ambiguous. This CDR3 comprises 13 residues. V was trimmed by 4 bases and J by 0 bases, leaving 7 bases between them. Germline CDR1 MGHDK, CDR2 SYGVNS.

This clonotype turned up a few times. This chain uses TRBV7-3 with TRBJ2-7, with TRBD2 as a possible D gene (6 bases). Germline CDR1 SGHTA, CDR2 FQGTGA. The V end lost 5 bases, the J end lost 5 bases, and 13 bases lay between the germline ends. This CDR3 is 13 amino acids long. CDR3 loop: CASSALGGNEQYF. CDR3 coding DNA: TGTGCCAGCAGCGCCCTGGGAGGAAACGAGCAGTACTTC.